The rows below give T cell receptor beta chains drawn from one sample of a study of early T cells in non-severe SARS-CoV-2 infection. Each CDR3 protein is one row after TCRdb ran MiXCR on the 5' RACE reads. The sample consists of approximately 63,000 distinct CDR3 sequences, approximately 6.1% of them appearing once. Sequencing was performed on whole blood, taken at baseline. Every receptor here comes from an adult who was a healthcare worker with PCR-confirmed SARS-CoV-2 infection or an uninfected control (not recorded which). CDR3s include the opening cysteine and the closing phenylalanine or tryptophan. Each record gives: CDR3 length, clone size, D gene, V gene, J gene, CDR3 protein, CDR3 DNA. D genes are given only for firm matches. Size is omitted from some rows. Given values are once, few, many or a class for expanded clones.

18	many	TRBD2	TRBV15	TRBJ2-1	CATSRGTSGQGAYNEQFF	TGTGCCACCAGCAGAGGGACTAGCGGCCAAGGGGCCTACAATGAGCAGTTCTTC
14	many	NA	TRBV11-2	TRBJ2-1	CASSLGEYYNEQFF	TGTGCCAGCAGCTTAGGTGAATACTACAATGAGCAGTTCTTC
15	many	NA	TRBV7-9	TRBJ2-5	CASSERDRRQETQYF	TGTGCCAGCAGCGAGAGAGACAGGCGGCAAGAGACCCAGTACTTC
16	many	NA	TRBV5-6	TRBJ1-2	CASSLQGGQRVYGYTF	TGTGCCAGCAGCTTGCAGGGTGGCCAAAGGGTCTATGGCTACACCTTC
17	NA	TRBD1	TRBV4-2	TRBJ2-4	CASSQEPQGAHSAIQYF	TGTGCCAGCAGCCAAGAACCGCAGGGGGCGCATTCAGCCATTCAGTACTTC
15	many	TRBD2	TRBV7-7	TRBJ2-5	CASSLISGEGETQYF	TGTGCCAGCAGCTTGATTAGCGGGGAGGGGGAGACCCAGTACTTC
15	NA	NA	TRBV21-1	TRBJ1-5	CASSMHRVRNQPQHF	TGTGCCAGCAGCATGCACAGGGTAAGAAATCAGCCCCAGCATTTT
14	NA	NA	TRBV27	TRBJ1-4	CASSLRSLNEKLFF	TGTGCCAGCAGCCTCAGGAGCCTTAATGAAAAACTGTTTTTT
13	many	NA	TRBV7-2	TRBJ1-3	CASRTGTGNTIYF	TGTGCCAGCAGAACAGGGACTGGAAACACCATATATTTT
13	many	NA	TRBV6-1	TRBJ1-1	CASPSRGKTEAFF	TGTGCCAGCCCCTCGCGCGGCAAGACTGAAGCTTTCTTT
12	many	NA	TRBV20-1	TRBJ1-1	CSAGTGYTEAFF	TGCAGTGCTGGTACAGGCTACACTGAAGCTTTCTTT
13	NA	TRBD2	TRBV10-2	TRBJ2-1	CSSGSGRDNEQFF	TGCTCTTCGGGTAGCGGGAGAGACAATGAGCAGTTCTTC
16	many	NA	TRBV29-1	TRBJ1-4	CSVGAGVESHNEKLFF	TGCAGCGTTGGGGCAGGGGTGGAGTCCCATAATGAAAAACTGTTTTTT
15	many	NA	TRBV7-6	TRBJ1-5	CASSLMADSNQPQHF	TGTGCCAGCAGCTTAATGGCAGACAGCAATCAGCCCCAGCATTTT
15	many	NA	TRBV5-5	TRBJ2-3	CASRDAGEVADTQYF	TGTGCCAGCAGGGATGCAGGGGAGGTTGCAGATACGCAGTATTTT
14	many	TRBD1	TRBV20-1	TRBJ1-3	CSAQTGSSGNTIYF	TGCAGTGCTCAGACAGGGAGCTCTGGAAACACCATATATTTT
14	many	TRBD1	TRBV5-6	TRBJ1-1	CASSASRDREEAFF	TGTGCCAGCAGCGCGTCCCGGGACAGGGAGGAAGCTTTCTTT
15	many	NA	TRBV5-1	TRBJ1-5	CASSLGVGGEQPQHF	TGCGCCAGCAGCTTGGGTGTCGGGGGTGAACAGCCCCAGCATTTT
13	NA	NA	TRBV5-1	TRBJ2-3	CASSLFGADTQYF	TGCGCCAGCAGCTTGTTCGGGGCAGATACGCAGTATTTT
18	few	NA	TRBV7-8	TRBJ2-2	CASSLEAPWREVPGSCFF	NA
17	many	TRBD2	TRBV25-1	TRBJ2-3	CASSGISGGPIVDTQYF	TGTGCCAGCAGTGGAATATCGGGAGGGCCTATAGTAGATACGCAGTATTTT
16	NA	TRBD1	TRBV4-2	TRBJ1-6	CASSLRDRGLNSPLHF	TGTGCCAGCAGCCTCCGGGACAGGGGGCTCAATTCACCCCTCCACTTT
16	many	TRBD2	TRBV20-1	TRBJ2-4	CSARGTSGIRTNIQYF	TGCAGTGCTAGGGGGACTAGCGGAATCCGGACAAACATTCAGTACTTC
15	many	TRBD2	TRBV19	TRBJ2-3	CASSMGLGGTDTQYF	TGTGCCAGTAGTATGGGACTAGGAGGGACAGATACGCAGTATTTT
18	many	TRBD2	TRBV19	TRBJ2-2	CASSKPGLAGGFSGELFF	TGTGCCAGTAGTAAACCGGGACTAGCGGGAGGGTTTTCCGGGGAGCTGTTTTTT
14	many	NA	TRBV20-1	TRBJ2-1	CSAASWQSDNEQFF	TGCAGTGCTGCCAGCTGGCAGAGCGACAATGAGCAGTTCTTC
14	few	TRBD1	TRBV30	TRBJ1-2	CAWRPWDRDYGYTF	TGTGCCTGGAGACCGTGGGACAGGGACTATGGCTACACCTTC
14	NA	TRBD2	TRBV7-9	TRBJ2-7	CAGGTSGSTYEQYF	TGTGCCGGGGGGACTAGCGGAAGTACCTACGAGCAGTACTTC
15	many	TRBD2	TRBV10-2	TRBJ2-7	CASSPTSGSIHEQYF	TGCGCCAGCAGCCCCACTAGCGGGAGTATCCACGAGCAGTACTTC
14	few	NA	TRBV28	TRBJ1-2	CASSFSAGNYGYTF	TGTGCCAGCAGTTTTTCGGCAGGGAACTATGGCTACACCTTC
11	many	NA	TRBV29-1	TRBJ1-1	CSVEGRFEAFF	TGCAGCGTTGAAGGCAGGTTTGAAGCTTTCTTT
13	few	NA	TRBV25-1	TRBJ2-7	CASSDGRLYEQYF	TGTGCCAGCAGTGACGGGCGCCTCTACGAGCAGTACTTC
13	many	NA	TRBV20-1	TRBJ2-3	CSARNPQADTQYF	TGCAGTGCTAGAAACCCTCAGGCAGATACGCAGTATTTT
15	NA	NA	TRBV2	TRBJ2-1	CASSELVSADNEQFF	TGTGCCAGCAGTGAATTGGTTAGCGCCGACAATGAGCAGTTCTTC
11	many	NA	TRBV25-1	TRBJ2-7	CASSDLAGQYF	TGTGCCAGCAGTGACCTAGCCGGGCAGTACTTC
15	few	NA	TRBV14	TRBJ2-1	CASSQDGAGRNEQFF	TGTGCCAGCAGCCAAGACGGGGCGGGGAGAAATGAGCAGTTCTTC
15	few	NA	TRBV2	TRBJ1-5	CASSEARELRQPQHF	TGTGCCAGCAGTGAAGCTCGGGAGTTGAGGCAGCCCCAGCATTTT
13	many	NA	TRBV19	TRBJ2-1	CASSGGSDNEQFF	TGTGCCAGTAGCGGGGGCAGTGACAATGAGCAGTTCTTC
16	few	NA	TRBV15	TRBJ2-2	CATSTLGGGNTGELFF	TGTGCCACCAGTACCCTCGGCGGCGGTAACACCGGGGAGCTGTTTTTT
12	medium-sized	NA	TRBV4-2	TRBJ2-7	CASSPGGYEQYF	TGTGCCAGCAGCCCAGGAGGTTACGAGCAGTACTTC
16	few	TRBD1	TRBV18	TRBJ2-3	CASSPPTGSLTDTQYF	TGTGCCAGCTCACCCCCGACAGGGAGTCTCACAGATACGCAGTATTTT
12	many	NA	TRBV19	TRBJ2-7	CASMGRNYEQYF	TGTGCCAGTATGGGTAGAAACTACGAGCAGTACTTC